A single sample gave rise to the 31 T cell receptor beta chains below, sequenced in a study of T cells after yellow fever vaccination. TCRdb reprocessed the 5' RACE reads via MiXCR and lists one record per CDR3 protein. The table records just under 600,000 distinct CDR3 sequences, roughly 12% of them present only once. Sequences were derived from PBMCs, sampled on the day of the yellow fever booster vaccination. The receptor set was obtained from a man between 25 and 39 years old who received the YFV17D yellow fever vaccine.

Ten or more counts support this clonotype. The CDR3 protein is CASSLDPGGNEQFF. The CDR3, as DNA: TGTGCCAGCAGTTTGGATCCAGGGGGCAATGAGCAGTTCTTC. This chain links TRBV12-3 or TRBV12-4 with TRBJ2-1, with TRBD1 matching over 7 bases. This CDR3 region has 14 residues. The V gene end was trimmed by 3 bases and the J gene end by 6 bases; junction bases not matched to a gene: 5.

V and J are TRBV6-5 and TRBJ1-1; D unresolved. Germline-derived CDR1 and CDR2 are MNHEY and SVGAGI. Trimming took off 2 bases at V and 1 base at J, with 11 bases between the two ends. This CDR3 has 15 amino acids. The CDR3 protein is CASSYPGARNTEAFF. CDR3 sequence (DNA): TGTGCCAGCAGTTACCCGGGAGCTAGGAACACTGAAGCTTTCTTT.

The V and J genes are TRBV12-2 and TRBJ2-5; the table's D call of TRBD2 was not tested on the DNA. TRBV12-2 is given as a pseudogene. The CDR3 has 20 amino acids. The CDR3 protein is CASRLVGSWSGRGFGETQYF. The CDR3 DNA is TGTGCAAGTCGCTTAGTAGGGTCTTGGAGCGGGAGGGGGTTTGGAGAGACCCAGTACTTC.

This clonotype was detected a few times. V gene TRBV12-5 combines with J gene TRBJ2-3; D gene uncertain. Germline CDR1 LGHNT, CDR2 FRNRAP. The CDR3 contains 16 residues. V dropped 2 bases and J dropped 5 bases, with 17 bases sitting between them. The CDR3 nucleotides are TGTGCTAGTGGTTTGCCGCAGGCGGCCCTGGTAGATACGCAGTATTTT. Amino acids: CASGLPQAALVDTQYF.

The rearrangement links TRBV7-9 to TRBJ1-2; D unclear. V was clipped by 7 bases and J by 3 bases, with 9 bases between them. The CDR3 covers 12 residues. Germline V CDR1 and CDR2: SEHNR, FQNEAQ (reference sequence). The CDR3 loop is CASTAVDYGYTF. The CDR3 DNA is TGTGCCAGCACGGCGGTGGACTATGGCTACACCTTC.

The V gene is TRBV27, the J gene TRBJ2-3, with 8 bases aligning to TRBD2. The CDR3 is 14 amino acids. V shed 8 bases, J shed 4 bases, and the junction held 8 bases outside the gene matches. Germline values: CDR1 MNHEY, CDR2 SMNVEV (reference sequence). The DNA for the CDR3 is TGTGCCAGCGTCCCGGGAGGGAGGGCAGATACGCAGTATTTT. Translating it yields CASVPGGRADTQYF.

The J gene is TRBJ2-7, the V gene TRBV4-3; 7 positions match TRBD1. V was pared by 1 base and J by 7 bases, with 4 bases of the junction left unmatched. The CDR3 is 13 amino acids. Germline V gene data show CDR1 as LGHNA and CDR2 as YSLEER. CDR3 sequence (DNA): TGCGCCAGCAGCCAAGCGACAGGGTTGGAGCAGTACTTC. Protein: CASSQATGLEQYF.

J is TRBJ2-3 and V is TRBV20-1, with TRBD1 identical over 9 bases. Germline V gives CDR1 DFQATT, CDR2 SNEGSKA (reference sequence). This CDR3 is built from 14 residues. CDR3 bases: TGCAGCCTCCCGGACAGGGGCGGGACAGATACGCAGTATTTT. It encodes CSLPDRGGTDTQYF.

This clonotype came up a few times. CDR3 nucleotide sequence: TGTGCCAGCAGCCAAGCACCCTCGGATGAGCAGTTCTTC. Translated, it gives CASSQAPSDEQFF. The chain joins TRBV3-1 to TRBJ2-1; no definite D call. Trimming shortened V by 1 base and J by 8 bases, and 9 bases separated the two germline ends. CDR3 length equals 13 residues. Germline CDR1 reads LGHDT; CDR2 reads YNNKEL (reference sequence).

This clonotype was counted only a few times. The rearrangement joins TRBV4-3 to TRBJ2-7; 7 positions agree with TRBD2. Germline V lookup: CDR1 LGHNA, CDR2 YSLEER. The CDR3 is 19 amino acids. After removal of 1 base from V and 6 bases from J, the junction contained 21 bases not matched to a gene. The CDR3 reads CASSQAFRGVTSRATEQYF. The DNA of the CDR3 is TGCGCCAGCAGCCAAGCCTTCCGGGGGGTCACCTCGCGTGCGACCGAGCAGTACTTC.

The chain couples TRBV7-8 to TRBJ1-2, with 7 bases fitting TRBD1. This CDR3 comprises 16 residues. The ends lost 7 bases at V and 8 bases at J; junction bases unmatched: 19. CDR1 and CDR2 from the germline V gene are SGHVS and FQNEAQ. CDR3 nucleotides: TGTGCCAGCACCTCAAACTCACAGGGGTTTTTAGTAGGCTACACCTTC. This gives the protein CASTSNSQGFLVGYTF.

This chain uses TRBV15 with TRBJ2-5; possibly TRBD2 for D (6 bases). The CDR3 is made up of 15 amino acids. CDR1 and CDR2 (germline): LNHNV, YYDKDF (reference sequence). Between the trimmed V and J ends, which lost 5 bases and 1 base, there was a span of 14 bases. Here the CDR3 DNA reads TGTGCCACCAGCCGGCTGCGGGGTACCCAAGAGACCCAGTACTTC. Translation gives CATSRLRGTQETQYF. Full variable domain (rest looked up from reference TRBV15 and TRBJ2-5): DAMVIQNPRYQVTQFGKPVTLSCSQTLNHNVMYWYQQKSSQAPKLLFHYYDKDFNNEADTPDNFQSRRPNTSFCFLDIRSPGLGDTAMYLCATSRLRGTQETQYFGPGTRLLVL.

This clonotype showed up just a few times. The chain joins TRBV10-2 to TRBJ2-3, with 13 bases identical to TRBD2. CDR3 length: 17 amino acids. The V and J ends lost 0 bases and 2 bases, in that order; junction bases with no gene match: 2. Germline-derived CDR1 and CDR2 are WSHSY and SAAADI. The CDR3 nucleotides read TGCGCCAGCAGTGAGTCGACTAGCGGGAGGTTCACAGATACGCAGTATTTT. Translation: CASSESTSGRFTDTQYF.

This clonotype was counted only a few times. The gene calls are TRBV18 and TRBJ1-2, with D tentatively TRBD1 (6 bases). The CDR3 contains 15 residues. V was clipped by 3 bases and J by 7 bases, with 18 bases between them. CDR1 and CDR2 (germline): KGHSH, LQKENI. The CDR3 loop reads CASSPGPAGAFGYTF. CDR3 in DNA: TGTGCCAGCTCACCGGGGCCAGCGGGGGCATTTGGCTACACCTTC.

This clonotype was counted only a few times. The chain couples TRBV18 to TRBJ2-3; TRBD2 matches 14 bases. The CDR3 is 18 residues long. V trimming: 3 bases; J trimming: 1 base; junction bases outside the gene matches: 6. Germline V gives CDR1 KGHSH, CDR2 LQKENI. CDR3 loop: CASSPLGLAGVGTDTQYF. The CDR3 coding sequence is TGTGCCAGCTCACCGCTGGGACTAGCGGGAGTTGGCACAGATACGCAGTATTTT.

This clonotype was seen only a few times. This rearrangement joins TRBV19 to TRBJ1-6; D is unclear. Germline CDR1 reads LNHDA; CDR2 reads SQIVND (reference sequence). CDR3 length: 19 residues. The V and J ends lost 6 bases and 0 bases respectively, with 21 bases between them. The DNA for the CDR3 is TGTGCCAGTAGGCGTATGGGAGCAGACTGGAGCTCCTATAATTCACCCCTCCACTTT. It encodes CASRRMGADWSSYNSPLHF.

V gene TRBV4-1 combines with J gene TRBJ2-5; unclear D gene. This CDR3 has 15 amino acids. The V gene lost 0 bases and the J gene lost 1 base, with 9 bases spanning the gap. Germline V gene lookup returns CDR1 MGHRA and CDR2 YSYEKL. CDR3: CASSQDRRPQETQYF. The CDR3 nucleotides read TGCGCCAGCAGCCAAGACCGGCGGCCCCAAGAGACCCAGTACTTC.

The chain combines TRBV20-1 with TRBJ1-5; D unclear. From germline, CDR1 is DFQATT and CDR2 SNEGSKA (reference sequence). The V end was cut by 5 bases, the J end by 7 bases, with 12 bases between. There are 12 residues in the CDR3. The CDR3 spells CSAAPFRQPQHF. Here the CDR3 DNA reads TGCAGTGCTGCGCCCTTCCGGCAGCCCCAGCATTTT.

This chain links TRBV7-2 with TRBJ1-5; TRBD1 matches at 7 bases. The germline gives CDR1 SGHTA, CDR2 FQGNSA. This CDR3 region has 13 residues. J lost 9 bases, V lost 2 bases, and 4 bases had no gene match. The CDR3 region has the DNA TGTGCCAGCAGCTTATCCACAGGGGTGCCCCAGCATTTT. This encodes CASSLSTGVPQHF. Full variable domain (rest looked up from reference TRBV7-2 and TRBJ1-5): GAGVSQSPSNKVTEKGKDVELRCDPISGHTALYWYRQSLGQGLEFLIYFQGNSAPDKSGLPSDRFSAERTGGSVSTLTIQRTQQEDSAVYLCASSLSTGVPQHFGDGTRLSIL.

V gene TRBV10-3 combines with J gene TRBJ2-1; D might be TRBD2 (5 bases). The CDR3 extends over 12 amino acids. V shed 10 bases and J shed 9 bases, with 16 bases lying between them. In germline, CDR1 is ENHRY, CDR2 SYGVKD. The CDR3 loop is CATDDYQSEQFF. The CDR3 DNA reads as TGTGCCACGGACGACTACCAATCTGAGCAGTTCTTC.

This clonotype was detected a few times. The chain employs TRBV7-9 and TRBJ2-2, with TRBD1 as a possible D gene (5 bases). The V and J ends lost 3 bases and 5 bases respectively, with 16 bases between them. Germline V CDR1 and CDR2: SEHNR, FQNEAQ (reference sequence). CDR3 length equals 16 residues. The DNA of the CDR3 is TGTGCCAGCAGCTTGATGATGGGCCCAGGGACCGGGGAGCTGTTTTTT. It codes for CASSLMMGPGTGELFF.

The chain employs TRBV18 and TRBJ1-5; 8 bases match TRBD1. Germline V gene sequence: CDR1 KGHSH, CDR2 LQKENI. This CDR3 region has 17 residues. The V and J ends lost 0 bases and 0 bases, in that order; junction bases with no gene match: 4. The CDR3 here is CASSPPMGQVSNQPQHF. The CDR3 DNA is TGTGCCAGCTCACCACCTATGGGACAGGTTAGCAATCAGCCCCAGCATTTT.

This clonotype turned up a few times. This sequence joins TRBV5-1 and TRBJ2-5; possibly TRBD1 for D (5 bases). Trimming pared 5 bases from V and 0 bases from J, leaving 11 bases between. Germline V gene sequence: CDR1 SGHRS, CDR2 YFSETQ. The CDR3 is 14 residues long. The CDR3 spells CASSMDMYQETQYF. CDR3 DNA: TGCGCCAGCAGTATGGACATGTACCAAGAGACCCAGTACTTC.

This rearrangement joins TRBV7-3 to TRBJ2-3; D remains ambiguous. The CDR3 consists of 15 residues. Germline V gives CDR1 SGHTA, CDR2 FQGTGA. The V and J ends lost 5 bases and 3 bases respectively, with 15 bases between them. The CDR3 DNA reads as TGTGCCAGCAGCACGTCCCCGTCCAGGACAGATACGCAGTATTTT. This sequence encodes CASSTSPSRTDTQYF.

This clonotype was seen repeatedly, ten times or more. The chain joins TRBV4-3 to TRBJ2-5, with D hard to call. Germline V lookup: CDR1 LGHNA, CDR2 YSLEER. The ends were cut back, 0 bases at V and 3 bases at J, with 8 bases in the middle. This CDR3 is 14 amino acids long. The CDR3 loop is CASSQDHVKETQYF. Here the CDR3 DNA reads TGCGCCAGCAGCCAAGATCATGTAAAAGAGACCCAGTACTTC.

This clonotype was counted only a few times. The CDR3 DNA reads TGTGCCAGCAGCCCCGAAAGATGGACACCCTATGGCTACACCTTC. The encoded protein is CASSPERWTPYGYTF. The gene calls are TRBV7-2 and TRBJ1-2, with D tentatively TRBD1 (5 bases). The CDR3 runs to 15 residues. Trimming removed 5 bases from V and 4 bases from J, with 17 bases in between. Germline values: CDR1 SGHTA, CDR2 FQGNSA.

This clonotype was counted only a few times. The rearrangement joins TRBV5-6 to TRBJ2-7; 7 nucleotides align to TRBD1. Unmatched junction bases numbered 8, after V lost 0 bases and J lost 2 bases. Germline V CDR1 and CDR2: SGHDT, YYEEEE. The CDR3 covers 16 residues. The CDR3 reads CASSLGQGVGTYEQYF. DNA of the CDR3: TGTGCCAGCAGCTTGGGACAGGGAGTCGGTACCTACGAGCAGTACTTC.

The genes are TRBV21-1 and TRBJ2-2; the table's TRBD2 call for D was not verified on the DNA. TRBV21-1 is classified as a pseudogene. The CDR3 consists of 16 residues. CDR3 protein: CASSKGAGALTGELFF. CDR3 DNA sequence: TGTGCCAGCAGCAAAGGGGCGGGAGCGCTCACCGGGGAGCTGTTTTTT.

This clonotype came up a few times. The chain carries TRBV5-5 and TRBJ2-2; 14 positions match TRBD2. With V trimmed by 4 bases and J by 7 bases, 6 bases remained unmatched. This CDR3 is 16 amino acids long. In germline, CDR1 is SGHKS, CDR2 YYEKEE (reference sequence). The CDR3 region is CASSRGLAGGDGELFF. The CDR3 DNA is TGTGCCAGCAGCCGAGGACTAGCGGGAGGTGACGGGGAGCTGTTTTTT.

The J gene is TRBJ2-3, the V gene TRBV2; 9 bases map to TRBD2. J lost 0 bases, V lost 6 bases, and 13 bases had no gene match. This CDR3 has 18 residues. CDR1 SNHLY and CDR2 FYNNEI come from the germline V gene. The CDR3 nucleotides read TGTGCCAGCAGCGCGCGAGCGGGAGGAACCAGCAGCACAGATACGCAGTATTTT. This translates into CASSARAGGTSSTDTQYF.

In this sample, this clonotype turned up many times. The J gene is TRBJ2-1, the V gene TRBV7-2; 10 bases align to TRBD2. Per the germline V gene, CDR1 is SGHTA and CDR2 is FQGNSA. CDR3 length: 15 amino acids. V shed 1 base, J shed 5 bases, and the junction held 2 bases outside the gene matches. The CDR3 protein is CASSLVGLANNEQFF. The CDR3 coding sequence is TGTGCCAGCAGCTTAGTGGGACTAGCGAACAATGAGCAGTTCTTC.